This T cell receptor beta chain appears in the sequencing data of a study of blood T cell repertoires in COVID-19. Study in general: Two negative PCRs, clearance, or symptom resolution characterized the recovered Cohort 3 donors. PBMCs, B-cell-depleted T cells, or T cells were the source of the cDNA or gDNA that made up the material.

The germline V gene has CDR1 KGHSH and CDR2 LQKENI. The junction had 3 bases not matched to a gene; V was cut back by 3 bases and J by 2 bases. The CDR3 loop spans 15 amino acids. Residents of over 20 US areas, aged about 18 to 89 years, made up the participants. Profiling relied on immunoSEQ multiplex PCR, and the TCRdb table lists in-frame clones only, not all of them. The repertoire has over 200,000 clones, less than 90% of them found once; the top ten carry approximately 3%. The chain links TRBV18 to TRBJ1-5; 8 bases agree with TRBD1. The TCR sequence derives from a woman aged 45-60 years in a cohort exposed to, infected with or recovered from COVID-19 (not recorded which). The sample consisted of PBMCs or T cells enriched from blood (not recorded which). The CDR3 spells CASSPQGAGNQPQHF. For the CDR3, the DNA is TGTGCCAGCTCACCGCAGGGGGCAGGCAATCAGCCCCAGCATTTT.